Given below is one T cell receptor (beta chain) in context. Its antigen remains unidentified. Per-nucleotide qualities are absent, and no much larger clonotype sits a single base away. The CDR3 holds 15 amino acids from the cysteine to the phenylalanine. The only DNA kept is the CDR3, 45 bases in frame from the first base. V is cut by 6 bases and J by 0 bases, and the space between the germline ends is 12 bases. Sequences MNHNY (CDR1) and SVGAGI (CDR2) are obtained from the germline V gene (reference sequence). Genomic DNA was extracted from sorted cells for sequencing of the TCRbeta CDR3 region. The immunoSEQ Assay was used to sequence the TCRbeta CDR3 regions. This is the immuneACCESS table as TCRdb keeps it, with only in-frame sequences that have V and J called. A part of the clones is gone; compared with another copy, unresolved V genes explain less than half, and the rest is unexplained. In all, the sample holds over 40,000 clones, and about 85% of those were seen once. The leading ten clones occupy 4% to 6% of the sample.

The data belong to a study of OX40 agonist ivuxolimab in advanced cancers. The study in broad terms: Ivuxolimab was a fully human IgG2 agonistic monoclonal antibody targeting the costimulatory receptor OX40 (CD134). Intravenous ivuxolimab was administered to patients every 2 weeks at six dose levels: 0.01, 0.1, 0.3, 1.5, 3 and 10 mg/kg. Of the roughly 52 dose-escalation patients, hepatocellular carcinoma was present in 19, melanoma in roughly 15, renal cell carcinoma in 9 and head and neck cancer in 9. A male proportion of 82.7% and a mean age of 60 years, ranging from roughly 23 to 90, were recorded for the dose-escalation cohort. Patients were allowed to have had prior anti-PD-1, anti-PD-L1 or anti-CTLA-4 therapy, and approximately 40% of the dose-escalation patients had previously received checkpoint inhibitors. Partial responses were achieved by three dose-escalation patients, of whom one had hepatocellular carcinoma and two had cutaneous melanoma. Peripheral TCRbeta sequencing was intended to test whether TCR sequence diversity was altered and clonal T-cell expansion was caused by ivuxolimab. The paper describes the monotherapy dose-escalation part (N of about 55 patients) of the phase I trial of ivuxolimab.

Patients with autoimmune disease history or receiving systemic immunosuppression were excluded from the trial. Peripheral blood for TCR sequencing was collected from all dose cohorts at baseline, on cycle 4 day 1, and on cycle 7 day 1. The samples were drawn from a first-in-human, open-label, multicenter phase I dose-escalation trial of ivuxolimab. Adults with locally advanced or metastatic melanoma, renal cell, hepatocellular, or head and neck squamous cell carcinoma were enrolled in the trial. Before TCR sequencing, CD4+ T cells and CD8+ T cells were sorted from peripheral blood as separate populations. General study outcomes and caveats: In partial responders in the 0.1-3.0 mg/kg groups, normalized peripheral clonal expansion was found to be among the lowest, especially among CD8+ T cells. Which antigens the clonally expanded peripheral T cells were specific for was not determined. Low levels of normalized T-cell clonal expansion were also seen in some patients who did not respond. At doses of 0.1 to 3.0 mg/kg, clonal expansion of both CD4+ and CD8+ blood T cells was observed from baseline to week 6. On average, CD8+ T cells showed more expanded clones than CD4+ T cells after ivuxolimab.

The chain employs TRBV6-6 and TRBJ2-1, with no reliable assignment of the D segment. This clonotype originated in an adult with an advanced solid tumor such as melanoma, head and neck, liver or kidney cancer. Sequences were derived from CD4+ or CD8+ T cells sorted from blood, sampled in a trial of the OX40 agonist ivuxolimab. The DNA sequence is TGTGCCAGCAGAACAGTGGAAGGCTCCTACAATGAGCAGTTCTTC. Its translation is CASRTVEGSYNEQFF.